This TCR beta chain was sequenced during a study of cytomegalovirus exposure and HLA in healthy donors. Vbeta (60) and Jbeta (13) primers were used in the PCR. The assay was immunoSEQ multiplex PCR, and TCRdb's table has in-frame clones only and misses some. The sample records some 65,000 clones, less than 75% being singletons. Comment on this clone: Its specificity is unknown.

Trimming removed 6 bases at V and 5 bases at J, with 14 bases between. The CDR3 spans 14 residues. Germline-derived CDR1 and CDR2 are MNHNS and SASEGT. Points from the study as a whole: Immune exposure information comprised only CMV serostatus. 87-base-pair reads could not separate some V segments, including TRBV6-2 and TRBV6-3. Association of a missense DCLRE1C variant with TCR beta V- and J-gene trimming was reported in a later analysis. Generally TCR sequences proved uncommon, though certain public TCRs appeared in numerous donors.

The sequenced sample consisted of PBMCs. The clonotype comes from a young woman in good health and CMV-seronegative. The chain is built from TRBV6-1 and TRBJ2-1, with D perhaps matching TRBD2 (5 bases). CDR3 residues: CASSEPSHNNEQFF. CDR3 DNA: TGTGCCAGCAGCGAACCTAGCCACAACAATGAGCAGTTCTTC.